This entry concerns a single TCR beta chain. Generated by immunoSEQ multiplex PCR, the TCRdb table keeps only in-frame clones and is missing some. The sample has roughly 270,000 clones; over 75% are singletons. The data are from a study of blood T cell repertoires in COVID-19. In germline, CDR1 is MDHEN, CDR2 SYDVKM. The CDR3 runs to 16 residues. V lost 2 bases to trimming and J lost 3 bases, with 16 bases between them. The receptor was derived from a man aged 50 to 59 with active or convalescent COVID-19. The specimen was peripheral blood. The V gene is TRBV28, the J gene TRBJ1-1; possibly TRBD1 for D (5 bases). In DNA, the CDR3 is TGTGCCAGCAGTTTAAGGTCTCAAAAGGGGTACACTGAAGCTTTCTTT. This encodes CASSLRSQKGYTEAFF.